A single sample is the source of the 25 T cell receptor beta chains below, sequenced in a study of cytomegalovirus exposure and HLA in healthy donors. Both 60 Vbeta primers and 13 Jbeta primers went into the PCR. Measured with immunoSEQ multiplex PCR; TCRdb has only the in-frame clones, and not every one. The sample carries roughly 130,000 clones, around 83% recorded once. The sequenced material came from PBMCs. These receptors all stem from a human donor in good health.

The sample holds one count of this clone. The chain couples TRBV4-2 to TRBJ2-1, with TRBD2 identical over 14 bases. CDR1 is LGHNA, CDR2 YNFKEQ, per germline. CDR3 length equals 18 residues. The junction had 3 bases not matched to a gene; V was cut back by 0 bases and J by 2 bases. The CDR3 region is CASSQETSGGAAYNEQFF. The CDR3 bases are TGTGCCAGCAGCCAAGAGACTAGCGGGGGGGCCGCCTACAATGAGCAGTTCTTC.

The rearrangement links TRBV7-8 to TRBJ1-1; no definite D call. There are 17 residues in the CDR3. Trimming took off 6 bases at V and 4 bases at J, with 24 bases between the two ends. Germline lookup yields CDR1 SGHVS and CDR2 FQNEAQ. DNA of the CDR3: TGTGCCAGCAGATCAAGCCGGGTCCCCTATCAAGGCACTGAAGCTTTCTTT. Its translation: CASRSSRVPYQGTEAFF.

Written as DNA, the CDR3 is TGTGCCAGCAGTCCTATTTCCGCCTATGGCTACACCTTC. This encodes CASSPISAYGYTF. The rearrangement links TRBV7-9 to TRBJ1-2; D not resolved. This CDR3 spans 13 amino acids. V gave up 6 bases and J gave up 4 bases, with 12 bases separating them. Germline lookup yields CDR1 SEHNR and CDR2 FQNEAQ (reference sequence).

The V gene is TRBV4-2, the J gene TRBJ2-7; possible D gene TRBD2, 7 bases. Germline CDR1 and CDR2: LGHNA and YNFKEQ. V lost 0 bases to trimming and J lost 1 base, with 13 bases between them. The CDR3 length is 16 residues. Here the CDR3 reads CASSQEPGGLSYEQYF. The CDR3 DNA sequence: TGTGCCAGCAGCCAAGAGCCCGGGGGGCTTTCCTACGAGCAGTACTTC.

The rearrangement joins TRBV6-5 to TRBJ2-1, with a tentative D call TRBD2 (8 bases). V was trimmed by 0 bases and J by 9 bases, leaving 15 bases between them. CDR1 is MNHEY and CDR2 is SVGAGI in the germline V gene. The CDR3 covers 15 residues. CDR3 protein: CASSYSGLGGGEQFF. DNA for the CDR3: TGTGCCAGCAGTTACTCGGGACTAGGGGGCGGTGAGCAGTTCTTC.

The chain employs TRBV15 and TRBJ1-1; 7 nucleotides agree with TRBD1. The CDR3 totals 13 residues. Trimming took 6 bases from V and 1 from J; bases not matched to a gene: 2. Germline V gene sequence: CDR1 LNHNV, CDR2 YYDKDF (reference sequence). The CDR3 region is CATRGTENTEAFF. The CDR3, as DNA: TGTGCCACCAGAGGGACAGAGAACACTGAAGCTTTCTTT.

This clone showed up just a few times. The DNA for the CDR3 is TGTGCCAGCAGAGCGGAAACAGGGGGCACTGAAGCTTTCTTT. The encoded protein is CASRAETGGTEAFF. V is TRBV6-5 and J is TRBJ1-1, with TRBD1 matching over 8 bases. The CDR3 runs 14 residues. J lost 4 bases, V lost 6 bases, and 7 bases had no gene match. Germline CDR1 is MNHEY and CDR2 is SVGAGI.

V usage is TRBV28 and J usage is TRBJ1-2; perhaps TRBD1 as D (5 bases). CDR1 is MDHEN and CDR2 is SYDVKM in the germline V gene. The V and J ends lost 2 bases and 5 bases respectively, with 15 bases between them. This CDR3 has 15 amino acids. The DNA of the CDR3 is TGTGCCAGCAGTTTACCCGCTATGGGGGGTTATGGCTACACCTTC. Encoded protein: CASSLPAMGGYGYTF.

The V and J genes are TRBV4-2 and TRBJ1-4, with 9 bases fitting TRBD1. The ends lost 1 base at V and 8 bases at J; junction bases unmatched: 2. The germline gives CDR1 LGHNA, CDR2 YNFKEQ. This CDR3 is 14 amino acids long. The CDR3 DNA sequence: TGTGCCAGCAGCCAAGTGGGACAGGGCGAAAAACTGTTTTTT. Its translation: CASSQVGQGEKLFF.

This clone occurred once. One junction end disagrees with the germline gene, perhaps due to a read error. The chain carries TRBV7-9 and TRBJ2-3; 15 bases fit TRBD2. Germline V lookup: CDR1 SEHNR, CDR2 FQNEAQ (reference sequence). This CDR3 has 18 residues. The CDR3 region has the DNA TGTTCCAGCAGCTTAGGACTAGCGGGGGGGTCGAAACGTCATACGCAGTATTTT. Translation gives CSSSLGLAGGSKRHTQYF.

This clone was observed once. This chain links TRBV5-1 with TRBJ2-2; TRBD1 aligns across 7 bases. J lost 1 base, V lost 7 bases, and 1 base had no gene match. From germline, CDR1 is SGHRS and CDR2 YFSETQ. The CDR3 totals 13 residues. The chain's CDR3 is CASRDRNTGELFF. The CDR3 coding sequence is TGCGCCAGCCGGGACAGGAACACCGGGGAGCTGTTTTTT. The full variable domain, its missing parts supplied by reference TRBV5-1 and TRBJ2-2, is KAGVTQTPRYLIKTRGQQVTLSCSPISGHRSVSWYQQTPGQGLQFLFEYFSETQRNKGNFPGRFSGRQFSNSRSEMNVSTLELGDSALYLCASRDRNTGELFFGEGSRLTVL.

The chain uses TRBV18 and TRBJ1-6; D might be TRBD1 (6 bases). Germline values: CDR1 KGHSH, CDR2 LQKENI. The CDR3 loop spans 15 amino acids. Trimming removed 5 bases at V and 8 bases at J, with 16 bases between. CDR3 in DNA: TGTGCCAGCTCATCGAATGGGAAGGGGGATTCACCCCTCCACTTT. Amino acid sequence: CASSSNGKGDSPLHF.

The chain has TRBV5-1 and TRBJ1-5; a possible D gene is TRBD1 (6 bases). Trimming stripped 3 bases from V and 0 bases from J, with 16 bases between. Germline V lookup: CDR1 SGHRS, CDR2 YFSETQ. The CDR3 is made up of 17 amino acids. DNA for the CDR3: TGCGCCAGCAGCTCCGACAGGACGGGATATAGCAATCAGCCCCAGCATTTT. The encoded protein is CASSSDRTGYSNQPQHF.

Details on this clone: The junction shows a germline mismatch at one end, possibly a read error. Here the CDR3 reads CASSLALRVDEPQHF. The CDR3 DNA follows: TGTGCCAGCAGCTTGGCCCTGCGGGTTGACGAGCCCCAGCATTTT. The V gene is TRBV5-1, the J gene TRBJ1-5; unclear D gene. The CDR3 has 15 residues. Germline CDR1 and CDR2: SGHRS and YFSETQ. The full variable domain, its missing parts supplied by reference TRBV5-1 and TRBJ1-5, is KAGVTQTPRYLIKTRGQQVTLSCSPISGHRSVSWYQQTPGQGLQFLFEYFSETQRNKGNFPGRFSGRQFSNSRSEMNVSTLELGDSALYLCASSLALRVDEPQHFGDGTRLSIL.

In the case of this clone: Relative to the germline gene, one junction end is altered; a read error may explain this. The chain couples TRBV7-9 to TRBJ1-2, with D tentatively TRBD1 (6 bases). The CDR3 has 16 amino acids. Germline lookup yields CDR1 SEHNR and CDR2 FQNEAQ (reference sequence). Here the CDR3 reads CSSSTSSGTSPYGYTF. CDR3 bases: TGTTCCAGCAGCACGAGTAGTGGGACAAGCCCTTATGGCTACACCTTC. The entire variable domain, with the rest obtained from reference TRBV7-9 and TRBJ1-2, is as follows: DTGVSQNPRHKITKRGQNVTFRCDPISEHNRLYWYRQTLGQGPEFLTYFQNEAQLEKSRLLSDRFSAERPKGSFSTLEIQRTEQGDSAMYLCSSSTSSGTSPYGYTFGSGTRLTVV.

The CDR3 loop reads CASRLQGRNEQFF. CDR3 coding DNA: TGTGCCAGCAGACTACAGGGGCGGAATGAGCAGTTCTTC. This chain joins TRBV7-2 and TRBJ2-1; 7 bases match TRBD1. The CDR3 is 13 amino acids. V lost 6 bases and J lost 7; bases outside the gene matches: 6. Looked up from germline, CDR1 is SGHTA and CDR2 is FQGNSA.

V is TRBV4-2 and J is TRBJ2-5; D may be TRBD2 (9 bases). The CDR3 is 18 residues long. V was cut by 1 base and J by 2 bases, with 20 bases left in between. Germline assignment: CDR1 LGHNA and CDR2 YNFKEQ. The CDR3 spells CASSQAGGAGGPQETQYF. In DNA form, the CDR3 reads TGTGCCAGCAGCCAAGCAGGGGGCGCGGGGGGGCCTCAAGAGACCCAGTACTTC.

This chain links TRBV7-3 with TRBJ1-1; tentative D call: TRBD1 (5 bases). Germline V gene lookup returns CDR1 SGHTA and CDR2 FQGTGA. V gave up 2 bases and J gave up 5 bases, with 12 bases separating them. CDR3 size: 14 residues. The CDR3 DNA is TGTGCCAGCAGCTTAGGACATTCCGCGACTGAAGCTTTCTTT. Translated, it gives CASSLGHSATEAFF.

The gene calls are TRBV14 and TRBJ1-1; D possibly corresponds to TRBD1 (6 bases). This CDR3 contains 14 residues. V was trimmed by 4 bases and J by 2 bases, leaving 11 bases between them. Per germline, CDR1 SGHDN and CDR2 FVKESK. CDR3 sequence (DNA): TGTGCCAGCAGCCTCAGGGGTACCAACACTGAAGCTTTCTTT. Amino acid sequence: CASSLRGTNTEAFF.

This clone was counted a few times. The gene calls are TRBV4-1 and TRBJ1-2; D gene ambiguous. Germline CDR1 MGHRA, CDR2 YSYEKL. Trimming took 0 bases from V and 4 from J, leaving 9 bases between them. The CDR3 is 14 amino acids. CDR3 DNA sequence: TGCGCCAGCAGCCAAGACCGCCAGGCCTATGGCTACACCTTC. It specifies CASSQDRQAYGYTF.

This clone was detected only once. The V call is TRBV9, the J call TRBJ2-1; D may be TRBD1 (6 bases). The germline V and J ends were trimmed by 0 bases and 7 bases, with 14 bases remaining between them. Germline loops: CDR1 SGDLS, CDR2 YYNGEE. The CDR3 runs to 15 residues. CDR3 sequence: CASSVEGVEKNEQFF. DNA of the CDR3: TGTGCCAGCAGCGTAGAGGGGGTCGAGAAAAATGAGCAGTTCTTC. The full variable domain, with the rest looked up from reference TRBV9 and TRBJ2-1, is DSGVTQTPKHLITATGQRVTLRCSPRSGDLSVYWYQQSLDQGLQFLIQYYNGEERAKGNILERFSAQQFPDLHSELNLSSLELGDSALYFCASSVEGVEKNEQFFGPGTRLTVL.

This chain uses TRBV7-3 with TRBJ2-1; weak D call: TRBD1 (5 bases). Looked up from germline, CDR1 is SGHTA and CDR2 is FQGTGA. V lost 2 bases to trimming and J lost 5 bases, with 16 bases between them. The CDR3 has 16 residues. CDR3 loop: CASSLPQADRNNEQFF. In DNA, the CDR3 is TGTGCCAGCAGCTTACCCCAGGCAGACAGAAACAATGAGCAGTTCTTC. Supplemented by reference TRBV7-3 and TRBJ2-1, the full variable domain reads GAGVSQTPSNKVTEKGKYVELRCDPISGHTALYWYRQSLGQGPEFLIYFQGTGAADDSGLPNDRFFAVRPEGSVSTLKIQRTERGDSAVYLCASSLPQADRNNEQFFGPGTRLTVL.

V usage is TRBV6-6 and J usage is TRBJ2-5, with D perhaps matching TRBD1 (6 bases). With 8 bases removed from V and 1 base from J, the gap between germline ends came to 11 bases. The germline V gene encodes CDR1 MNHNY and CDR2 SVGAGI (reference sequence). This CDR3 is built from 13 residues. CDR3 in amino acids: CASENRVQETQYF. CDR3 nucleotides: TGTGCCAGCGAGAACAGGGTCCAAGAGACCCAGTACTTC.

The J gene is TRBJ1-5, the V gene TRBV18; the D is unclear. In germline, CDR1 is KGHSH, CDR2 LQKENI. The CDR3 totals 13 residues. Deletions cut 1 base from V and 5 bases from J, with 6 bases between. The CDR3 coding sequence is TGTGCCAGCTCACCACAACGCGATCAGCCCCAGCATTTT. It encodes CASSPQRDQPQHF. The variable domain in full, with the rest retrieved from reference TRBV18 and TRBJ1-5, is NAGVMQNPRHLVRRRGQEARLRCSPMKGHSHVYWYRQLPEEGLKFMVYLQKENIIDESGMPKERFSAEFPKEGPSILRIQQVVRGDSAAYFCASSPQRDQPQHFGDGTRLSIL.

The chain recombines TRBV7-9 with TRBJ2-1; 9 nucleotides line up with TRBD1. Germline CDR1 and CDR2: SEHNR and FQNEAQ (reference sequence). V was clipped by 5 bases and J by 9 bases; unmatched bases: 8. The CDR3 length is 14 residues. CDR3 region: CASSADRGWAEQFF. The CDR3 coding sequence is TGTGCCAGCAGCGCCGACAGGGGGTGGGCTGAGCAGTTCTTC.